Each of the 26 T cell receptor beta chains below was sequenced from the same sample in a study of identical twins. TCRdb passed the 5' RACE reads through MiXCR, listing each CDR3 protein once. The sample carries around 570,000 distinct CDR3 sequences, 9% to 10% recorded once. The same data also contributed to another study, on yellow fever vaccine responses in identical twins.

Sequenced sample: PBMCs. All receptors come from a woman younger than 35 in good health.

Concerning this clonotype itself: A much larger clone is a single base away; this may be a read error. CDR3: CASSLTGNPYELYF. The CDR3 DNA is TGTGCCAGCAGTCTAACAGGGAACCCCTACGAGCTGTACTTC. This sequence joins TRBV7-6 and TRBJ2-7; maybe TRBD1 (6 bases). The CDR3 has 14 amino acids. Germline assignment: CDR1 SGHVS and CDR2 FNYEAQ.

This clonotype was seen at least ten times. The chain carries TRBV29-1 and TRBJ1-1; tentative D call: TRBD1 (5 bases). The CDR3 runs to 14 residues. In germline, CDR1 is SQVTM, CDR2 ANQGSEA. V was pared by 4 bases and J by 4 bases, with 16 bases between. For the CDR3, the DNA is TGCAGCGTTGCTACGGGGGGGACGGTCACTGAAGCTTTCTTT. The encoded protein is CSVATGGTVTEAFF.

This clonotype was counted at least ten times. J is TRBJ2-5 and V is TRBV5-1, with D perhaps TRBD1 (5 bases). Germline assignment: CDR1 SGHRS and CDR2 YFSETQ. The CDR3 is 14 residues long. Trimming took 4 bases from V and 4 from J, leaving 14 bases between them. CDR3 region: CASSRAGIGETQYF. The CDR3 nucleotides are TGCGCCAGCAGCAGGGCAGGGATTGGAGAGACCCAGTACTTC.

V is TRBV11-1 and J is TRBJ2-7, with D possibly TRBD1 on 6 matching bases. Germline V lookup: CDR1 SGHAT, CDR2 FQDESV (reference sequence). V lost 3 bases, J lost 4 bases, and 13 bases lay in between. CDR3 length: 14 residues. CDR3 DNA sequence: TGTGCCAGCAGCTTTGCCAGGGGAGCGTACGAGCAGTACTTC. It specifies CASSFARGAYEQYF.

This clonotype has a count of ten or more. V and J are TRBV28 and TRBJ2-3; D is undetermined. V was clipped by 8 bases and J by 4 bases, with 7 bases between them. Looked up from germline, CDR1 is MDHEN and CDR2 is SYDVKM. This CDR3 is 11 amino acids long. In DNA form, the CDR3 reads TGTGCCAGCCTCTCAGCAGATACGCAGTATTTT. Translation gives CASLSADTQYF.

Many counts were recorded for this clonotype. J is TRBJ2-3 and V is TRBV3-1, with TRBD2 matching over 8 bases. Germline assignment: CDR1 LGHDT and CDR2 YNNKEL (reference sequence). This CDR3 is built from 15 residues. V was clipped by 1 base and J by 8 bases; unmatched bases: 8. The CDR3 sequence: CASSQGPAGVLTQYF. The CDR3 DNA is TGTGCCAGCAGCCAAGGCCCAGCGGGAGTACTTACGCAGTATTTT.

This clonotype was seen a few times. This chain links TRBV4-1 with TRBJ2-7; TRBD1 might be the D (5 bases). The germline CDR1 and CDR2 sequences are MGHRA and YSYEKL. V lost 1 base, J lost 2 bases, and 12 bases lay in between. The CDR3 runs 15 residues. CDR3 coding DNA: TGCGCCAGCAGCCAAGTTCCGCAGGGTACCTACGAGCAGTACTTC. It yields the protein CASSQVPQGTYEQYF.

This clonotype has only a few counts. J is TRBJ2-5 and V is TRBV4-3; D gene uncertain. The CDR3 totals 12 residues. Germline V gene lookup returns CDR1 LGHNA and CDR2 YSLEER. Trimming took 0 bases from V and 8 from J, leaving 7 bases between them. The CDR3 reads CASSQDALTQYF. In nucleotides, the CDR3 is TGCGCCAGCAGCCAAGATGCACTCACCCAGTACTTC.

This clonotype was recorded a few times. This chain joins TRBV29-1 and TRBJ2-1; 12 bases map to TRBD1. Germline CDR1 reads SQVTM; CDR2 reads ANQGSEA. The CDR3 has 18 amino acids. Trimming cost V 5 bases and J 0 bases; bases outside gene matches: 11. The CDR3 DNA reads TGCAGCGTTCATCCCCCGGGACAGGGGGCCGGCTCCTACAATGAGCAGTTCTTC. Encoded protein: CSVHPPGQGAGSYNEQFF.

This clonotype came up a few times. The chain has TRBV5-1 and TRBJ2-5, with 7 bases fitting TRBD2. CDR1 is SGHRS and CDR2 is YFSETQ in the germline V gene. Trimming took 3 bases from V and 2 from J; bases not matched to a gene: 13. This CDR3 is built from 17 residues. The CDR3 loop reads CASSYNPLSGGQETQYF. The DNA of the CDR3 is TGCGCCAGCAGCTATAACCCACTCTCGGGGGGACAAGAGACCCAGTACTTC.

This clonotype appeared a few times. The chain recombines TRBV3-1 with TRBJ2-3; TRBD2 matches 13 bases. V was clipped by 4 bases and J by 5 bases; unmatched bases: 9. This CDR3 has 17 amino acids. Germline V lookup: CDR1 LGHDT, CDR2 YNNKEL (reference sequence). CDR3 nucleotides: TGTGCCAGCAGCCTACAGGGACTAGCGGGATTAAGAGATACGCAGTATTTT. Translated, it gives CASSLQGLAGLRDTQYF.

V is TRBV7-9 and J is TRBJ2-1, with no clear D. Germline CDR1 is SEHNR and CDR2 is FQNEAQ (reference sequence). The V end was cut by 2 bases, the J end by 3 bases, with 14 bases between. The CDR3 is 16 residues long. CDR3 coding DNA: TGTGCCAGCAGCTTACTTACGAGCATGAGCTACAATGAGCAGTTCTTC. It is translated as CASSLLTSMSYNEQFF.

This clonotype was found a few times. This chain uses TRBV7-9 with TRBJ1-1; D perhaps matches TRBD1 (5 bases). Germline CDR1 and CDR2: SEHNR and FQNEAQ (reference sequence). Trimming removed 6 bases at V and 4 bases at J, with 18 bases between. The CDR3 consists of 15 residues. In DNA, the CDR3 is TGTGCCAGCAGTTACGCGGGGGGGAGGGTCACTGAAGCTTTCTTT. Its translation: CASSYAGGRVTEAFF.

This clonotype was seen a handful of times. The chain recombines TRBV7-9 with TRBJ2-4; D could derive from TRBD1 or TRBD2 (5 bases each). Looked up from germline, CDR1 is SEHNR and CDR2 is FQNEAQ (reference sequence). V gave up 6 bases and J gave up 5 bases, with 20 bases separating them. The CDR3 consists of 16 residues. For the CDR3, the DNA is TGTGCCAGCAGTCACCCGGGCGCACTAGGGGAAAACATTCAGTACTTC. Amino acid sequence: CASSHPGALGENIQYF.

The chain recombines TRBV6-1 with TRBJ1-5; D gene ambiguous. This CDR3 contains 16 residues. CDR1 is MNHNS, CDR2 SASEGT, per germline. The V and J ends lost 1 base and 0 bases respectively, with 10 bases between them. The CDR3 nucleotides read TGTGCCAGCAGTGAAGGGTTATCCCGTAGCAATCAGCCCCAGCATTTT. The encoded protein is CASSEGLSRSNQPQHF.

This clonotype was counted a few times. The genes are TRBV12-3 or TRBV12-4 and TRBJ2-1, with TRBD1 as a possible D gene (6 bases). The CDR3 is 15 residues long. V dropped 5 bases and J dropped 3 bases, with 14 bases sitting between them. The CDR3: CASSKTGNIYNEQFF. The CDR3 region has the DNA TGTGCCAGCAGTAAAACAGGGAACATCTACAATGAGCAGTTCTTC.

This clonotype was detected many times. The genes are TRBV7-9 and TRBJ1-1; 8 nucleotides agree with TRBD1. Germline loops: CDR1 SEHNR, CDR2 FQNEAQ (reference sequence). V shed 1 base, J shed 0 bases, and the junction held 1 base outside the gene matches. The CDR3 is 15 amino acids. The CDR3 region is CASSLGDRLNTEAFF. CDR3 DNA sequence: TGTGCCAGCAGCTTAGGGGACAGGTTGAACACTGAAGCTTTCTTT.

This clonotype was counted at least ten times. For the CDR3, the DNA is TGCAGCGTTGAGCCCGGCGGGTTCTTC. This codes for CSVEPGGFF. This chain connects TRBV29-1 to TRBJ2-1, with no clear D. V was clipped by 3 bases and J by 15 bases, with 9 bases between them. The CDR3 length is 9 residues. Germline CDR1 SQVTM, CDR2 ANQGSEA.

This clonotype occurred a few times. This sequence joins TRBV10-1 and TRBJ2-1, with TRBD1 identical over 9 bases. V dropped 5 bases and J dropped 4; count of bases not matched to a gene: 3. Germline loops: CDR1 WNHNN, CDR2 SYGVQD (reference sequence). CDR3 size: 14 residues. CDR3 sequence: CASSMGQGYNEQFF. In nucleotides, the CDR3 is TGCGCCAGCAGTATGGGACAGGGTTACAATGAGCAGTTCTTC.

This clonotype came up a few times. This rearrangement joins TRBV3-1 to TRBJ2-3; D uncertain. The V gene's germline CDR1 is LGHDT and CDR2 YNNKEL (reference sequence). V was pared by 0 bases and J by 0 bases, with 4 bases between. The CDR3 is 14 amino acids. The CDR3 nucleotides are TGTGCCAGCAGCCAAGACCCGAGCACAGATACGCAGTATTTT. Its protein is CASSQDPSTDTQYF.

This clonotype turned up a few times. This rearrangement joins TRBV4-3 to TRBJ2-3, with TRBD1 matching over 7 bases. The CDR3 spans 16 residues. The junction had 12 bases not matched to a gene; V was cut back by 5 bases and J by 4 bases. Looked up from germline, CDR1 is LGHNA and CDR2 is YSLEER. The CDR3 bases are TGCGCCAGCAGCTTGCGAACAGGGGCGAAACCAGATACGCAGTATTTT. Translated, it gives CASSLRTGAKPDTQYF.

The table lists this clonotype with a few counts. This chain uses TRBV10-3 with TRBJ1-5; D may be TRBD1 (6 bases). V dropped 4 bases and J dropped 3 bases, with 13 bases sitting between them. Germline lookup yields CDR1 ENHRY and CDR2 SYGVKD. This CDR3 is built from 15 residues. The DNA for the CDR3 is TGTGCCATCAGTGGAGGGGGAATTGACAATCAGCCCCAGCATTTT. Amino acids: CAISGGGIDNQPQHF.

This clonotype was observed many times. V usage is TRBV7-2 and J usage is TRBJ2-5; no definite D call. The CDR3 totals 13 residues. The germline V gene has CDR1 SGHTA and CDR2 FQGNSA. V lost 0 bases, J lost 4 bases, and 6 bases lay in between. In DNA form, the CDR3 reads TGTGCCAGCAGCTTAGCCACCGGAGAGACCCAGTACTTC. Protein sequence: CASSLATGETQYF.

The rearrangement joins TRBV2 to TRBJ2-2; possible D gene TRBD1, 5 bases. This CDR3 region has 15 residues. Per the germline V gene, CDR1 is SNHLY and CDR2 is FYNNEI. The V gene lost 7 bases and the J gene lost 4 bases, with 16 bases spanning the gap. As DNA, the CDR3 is TGTGCCAGCAAAGGGGAACCCGCATCCACCGGGGAGCTGTTTTTT. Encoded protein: CASKGEPASTGELFF.

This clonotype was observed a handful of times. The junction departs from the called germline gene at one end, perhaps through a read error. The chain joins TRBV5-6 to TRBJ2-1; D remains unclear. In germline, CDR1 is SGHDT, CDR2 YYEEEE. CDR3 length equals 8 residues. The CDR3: CQELELLF. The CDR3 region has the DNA TGCCAAGAGCTTGAGCTACTCTTC.

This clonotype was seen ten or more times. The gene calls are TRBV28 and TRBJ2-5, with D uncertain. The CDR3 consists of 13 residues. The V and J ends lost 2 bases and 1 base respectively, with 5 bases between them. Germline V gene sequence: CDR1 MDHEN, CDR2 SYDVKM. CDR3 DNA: TGTGCCAGCAGTTTAAGTATCCAAGAGACCCAGTACTTC. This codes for CASSLSIQETQYF. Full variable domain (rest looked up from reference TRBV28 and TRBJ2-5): DVKVTQSSRYLVKRTGEKVFLECVQDMDHENMFWYRQDPGLGLRLIYFSYDVKMKEKGDIPEGYSVSREKKERFSLILESASTNQTSMYLCASSLSIQETQYFGPGTRLLVL.